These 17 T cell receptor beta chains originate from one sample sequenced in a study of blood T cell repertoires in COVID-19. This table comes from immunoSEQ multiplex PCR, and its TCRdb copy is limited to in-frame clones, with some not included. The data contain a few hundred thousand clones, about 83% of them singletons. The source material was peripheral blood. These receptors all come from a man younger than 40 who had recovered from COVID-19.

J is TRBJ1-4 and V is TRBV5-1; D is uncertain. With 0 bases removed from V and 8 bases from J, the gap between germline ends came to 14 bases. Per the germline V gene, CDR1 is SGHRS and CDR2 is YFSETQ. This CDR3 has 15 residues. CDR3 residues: CASSLGSGNGEKLFF. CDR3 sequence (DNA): TGCGCCAGCAGCTTGGGTTCGGGGAACGGCGAAAAACTGTTTTTT. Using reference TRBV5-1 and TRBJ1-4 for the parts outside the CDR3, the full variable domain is KAGVTQTPRYLIKTRGQQVTLSCSPISGHRSVSWYQQTPGQGLQFLFEYFSETQRNKGNFPGRFSGRQFSNSRSEMNVSTLELGDSALYLCASSLGSGNGEKLFFGSGTQLSVL.

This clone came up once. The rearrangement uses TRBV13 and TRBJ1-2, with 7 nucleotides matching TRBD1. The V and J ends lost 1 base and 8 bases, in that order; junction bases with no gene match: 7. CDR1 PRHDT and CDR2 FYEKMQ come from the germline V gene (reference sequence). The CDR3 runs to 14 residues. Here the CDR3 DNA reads TGTGCCAGCAGCTTAGTTACAGGGGAGCGCGGCTACACCTTC. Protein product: CASSLVTGERGYTF.

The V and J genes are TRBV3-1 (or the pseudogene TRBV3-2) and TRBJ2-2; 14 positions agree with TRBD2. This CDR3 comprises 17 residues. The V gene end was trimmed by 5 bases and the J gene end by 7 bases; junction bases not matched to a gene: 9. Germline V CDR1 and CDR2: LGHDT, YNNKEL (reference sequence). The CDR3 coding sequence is TGTGCCAGCAGCTTGACTAGCGGGGGGGCTGATGGCGGGGAGCTGTTTTTT. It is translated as CASSLTSGGADGGELFF.

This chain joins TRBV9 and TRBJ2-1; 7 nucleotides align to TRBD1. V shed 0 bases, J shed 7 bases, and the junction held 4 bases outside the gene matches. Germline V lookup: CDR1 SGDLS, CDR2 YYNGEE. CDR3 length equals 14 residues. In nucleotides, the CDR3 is TGTGCCAGCAGCGTAGAAGGGGGCTATAATGAGCAGTTCTTC. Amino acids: CASSVEGGYNEQFF.

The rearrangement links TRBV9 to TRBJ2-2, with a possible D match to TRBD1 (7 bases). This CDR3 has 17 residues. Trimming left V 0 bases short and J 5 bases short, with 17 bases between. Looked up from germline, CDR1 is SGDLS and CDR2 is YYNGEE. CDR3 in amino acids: CASSVDPEGAGTGELFF. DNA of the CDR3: TGTGCCAGCAGCGTAGACCCGGAGGGGGCGGGGACCGGGGAGCTGTTTTTT.

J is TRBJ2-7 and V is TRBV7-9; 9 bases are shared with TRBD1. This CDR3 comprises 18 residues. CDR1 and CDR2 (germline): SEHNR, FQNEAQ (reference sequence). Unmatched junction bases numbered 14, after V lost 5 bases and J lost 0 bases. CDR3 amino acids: CASSLTLFGQGNSYEQYF. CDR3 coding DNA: TGTGCCAGCAGCCTAACCCTTTTCGGACAGGGGAACTCCTACGAGCAGTACTTC.

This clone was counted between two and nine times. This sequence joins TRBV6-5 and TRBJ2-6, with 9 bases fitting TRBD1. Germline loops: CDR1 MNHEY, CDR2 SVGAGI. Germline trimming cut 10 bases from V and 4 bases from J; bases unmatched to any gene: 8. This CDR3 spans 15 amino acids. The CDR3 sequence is CATGTGLGGANVLTF. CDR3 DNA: TGTGCCACCGGGACAGGGCTTGGAGGGGCCAACGTCCTGACTTTC.

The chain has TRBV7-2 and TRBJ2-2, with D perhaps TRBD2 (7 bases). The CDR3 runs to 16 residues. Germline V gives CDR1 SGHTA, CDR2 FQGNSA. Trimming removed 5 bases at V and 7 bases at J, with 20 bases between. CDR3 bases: TGTGCCAGCAGCCCCCAGCTCGGGGGGCAGGGCGGGGAGCTGTTTTTT. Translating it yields CASSPQLGGQGGELFF.

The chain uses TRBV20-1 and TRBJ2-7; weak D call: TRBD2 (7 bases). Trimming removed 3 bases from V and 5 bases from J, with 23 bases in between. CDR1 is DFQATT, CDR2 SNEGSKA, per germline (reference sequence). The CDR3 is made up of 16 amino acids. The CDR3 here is CSASGSAGARENEQYV. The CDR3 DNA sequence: TGCAGTGCTAGTGGATCGGCGGGGGCGCGTGAGAACGAGCAGTACGTC.

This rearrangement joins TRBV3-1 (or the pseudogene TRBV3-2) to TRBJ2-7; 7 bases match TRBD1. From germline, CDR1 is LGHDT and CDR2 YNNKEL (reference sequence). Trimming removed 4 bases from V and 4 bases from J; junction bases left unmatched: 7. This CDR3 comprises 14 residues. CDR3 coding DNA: TGTGCCAGCAGCCTTCCGGGACAGCCGTACGAGCAGTACTTC. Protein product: CASSLPGQPYEQYF.

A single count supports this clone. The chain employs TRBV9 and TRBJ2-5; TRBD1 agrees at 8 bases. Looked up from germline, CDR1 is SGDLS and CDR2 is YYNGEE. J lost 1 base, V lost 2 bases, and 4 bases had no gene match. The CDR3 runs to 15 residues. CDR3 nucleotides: TGTGCCAGCAGCGTGGGGGACAGGACCCAAGAGACCCAGTACTTC. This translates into CASSVGDRTQETQYF. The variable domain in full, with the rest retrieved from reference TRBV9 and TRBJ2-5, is DSGVTQTPKHLITATGQRVTLRCSPRSGDLSVYWYQQSLDQGLQFLIQYYNGEERAKGNILERFSAQQFPDLHSELNLSSLELGDSALYFCASSVGDRTQETQYFGPGTRLLVL.

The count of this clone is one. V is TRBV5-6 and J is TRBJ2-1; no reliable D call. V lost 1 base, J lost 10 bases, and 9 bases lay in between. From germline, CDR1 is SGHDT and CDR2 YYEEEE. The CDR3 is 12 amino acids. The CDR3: CASSLRSLEQFF. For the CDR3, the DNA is TGTGCCAGCAGCTTGAGGAGCTTAGAGCAGTTCTTC.

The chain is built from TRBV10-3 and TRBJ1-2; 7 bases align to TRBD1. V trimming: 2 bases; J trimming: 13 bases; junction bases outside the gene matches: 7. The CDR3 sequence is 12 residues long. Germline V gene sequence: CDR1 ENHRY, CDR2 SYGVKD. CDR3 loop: CAISEGTECCTF. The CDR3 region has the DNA TGTGCCATCAGTGAGGGGACAGAATGTTGCACCTTC.

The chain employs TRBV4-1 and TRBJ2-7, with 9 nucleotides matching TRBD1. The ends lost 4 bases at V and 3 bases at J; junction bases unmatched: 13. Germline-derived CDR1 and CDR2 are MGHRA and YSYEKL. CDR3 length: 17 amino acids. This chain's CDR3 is CASSRVGTGGVGYEQYF. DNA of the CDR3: TGCGCCAGCAGCCGCGTCGGTACAGGGGGCGTCGGCTACGAGCAGTACTTC.

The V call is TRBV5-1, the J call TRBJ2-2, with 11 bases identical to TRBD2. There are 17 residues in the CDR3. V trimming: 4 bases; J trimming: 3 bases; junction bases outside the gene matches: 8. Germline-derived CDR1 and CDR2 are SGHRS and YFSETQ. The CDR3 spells CASSRKLAGVDTGELFF. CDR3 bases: TGCGCCAGCAGCCGGAAACTAGCGGGGGTTGACACCGGGGAGCTGTTTTTT.

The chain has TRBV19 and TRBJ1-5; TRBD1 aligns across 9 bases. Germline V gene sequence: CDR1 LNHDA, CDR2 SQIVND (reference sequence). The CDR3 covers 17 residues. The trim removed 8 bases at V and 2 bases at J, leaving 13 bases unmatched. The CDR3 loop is CASVETGGLRGNQPQHF. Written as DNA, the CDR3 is TGTGCCAGTGTTGAGACAGGGGGACTTCGTGGCAATCAGCCCCAGCATTTT. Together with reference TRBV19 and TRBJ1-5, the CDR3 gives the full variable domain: DGGITQSPKYLFRKEGQNVTLSCEQNLNHDAMYWYRQDPGQGLRLIYYSQIVNDFQKGDIAEGYSVSREKKESFPLTVTSAQKNPTAFYLCASVETGGLRGNQPQHFGDGTRLSIL.

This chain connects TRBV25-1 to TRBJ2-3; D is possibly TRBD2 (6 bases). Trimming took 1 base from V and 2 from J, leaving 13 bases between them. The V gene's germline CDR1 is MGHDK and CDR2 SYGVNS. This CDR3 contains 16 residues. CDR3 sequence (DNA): TGTGCCAGCAGTGAATTACCTAGCGAACCCACAGATACGCAGTATTTT. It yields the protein CASSELPSEPTDTQYF. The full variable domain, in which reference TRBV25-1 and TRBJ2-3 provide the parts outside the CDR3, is EADIYQTPRYLVIGTGKKITLECSQTMGHDKMYWYQQDPGMELHLIHYSYGVNSTEKGDLSSESTVSRIRTEHFPLTLESARPSHTSQYLCASSELPSEPTDTQYFGPGTRLTVL.